This TCR beta chain is drawn from a study of CD8+ T cells in alopecia areata. In the case of a few patients, the CD4+ cells were sorted into CD25+CD127- cells. Cell sorting on a FACSAria was used to separate CD4+ and CD8+ T cells from the PBMCs. As concerns this clone: Its antigen remains unknown.

Reverse transcribed after extraction, RNA yielded cDNA as the sequencing template. Measured with immunoSEQ multiplex PCR; TCRdb has only the in-frame clones, and not every one. Among tens of thousands of clones listed, approximately 60% were seen once. Findings of the study overall: Normal scalp had lower clonality than lesional scalp, with alopecia totalis/universalis lesions showing this most strongly. Patients shared TCRs less clearly than mice did, possibly owing to HLA.

The sample taken for sequencing was CD4+ Tregs sorted from blood. This TCR was recovered from a human donor with alopecia areata.

The CDR3 is CASSRQGPGANVLTF. For the CDR3, the DNA is TGTGCCAGCAGTAGACAGGGACCTGGGGCCAACGTCCTGACTTTC. This chain joins TRBV28 and TRBJ2-6; 7 bases agree with TRBD1. Germline trimming cut 5 bases from V and 2 bases from J; bases unmatched to any gene: 3. Germline CDR1 is MDHEN and CDR2 is SYDVKM. The CDR3 extends over 15 amino acids. The full variable domain, with the rest looked up from reference TRBV28 and TRBJ2-6, is DVKVTQSSRYLVKRTGEKVFLECVQDMDHENMFWYRQDPGLGLRLIYFSYDVKMKEKGDIPEGYSVSREKKERFSLILESASTNQTSMYLCASSRQGPGANVLTFGAGSRLTVL.